This record concerns one TCR beta chain sequence. Its antigen is currently unknown. This specimen comes from a study of cytomegalovirus exposure and HLA in healthy donors. Overall study results and limits: Upon later analysis, TCR association rates were observed to vary by HLA locus, being highest for DRB1 and lowest for HLA-C. No immune exposure information besides CMV serostatus was available.

PCR used 60 Vbeta primers and 13 Jbeta primers. Sequencing used immunoSEQ multiplex PCR; TCRdb keeps in-frame clones, though not all of them. The listing records 100,000 to 150,000 clones. V gave up 6 bases and J gave up 5 bases, with 14 bases separating them. The CDR3 extends over 14 amino acids. Germline V lookup: CDR1 LNHNV, CDR2 YYDKDF (reference sequence). The sequenced material came from PBMCs. This receptor was identified in a man in his late teens or twenties in good health and CMV-seronegative. The chain combines TRBV15 with TRBJ2-1, with a tentative D call TRBD2 (6 bases). In nucleotides, the CDR3 is TGTGCCACCAGTACCCGGGGGAACCACAATGAGCAGTTCTTC. It is translated as CATSTRGNHNEQFF.